A selection of T cell receptor beta chains follows, all from one sample in a study of control samples from healthy donors and cancer patients. Repertoires were generated with immunoSEQ multiplex PCR, while TCRdb's copy carries only in-frame clones and drops some. The table includes some 110,000 clones, approximately 83% detected once. The sequencing sample was made of blood. The receptors shown here come from a woman aged 45-59 years in good health. CDR3s leave out the opening cysteine and the closing phenylalanine or tryptophan. Each record gives: CDR3 protein, V gene, J gene.

cdr3_aa: ASSQDRGFYNEQF; v_call: TRBV4-3; j_call: TRBJ2-1
cdr3_aa: ASSLTELYGYT; v_call: TRBV5-5; j_call: TRBJ1-2
cdr3_aa: ASSFRTAIGETQY; v_call: TRBV11-2; j_call: TRBJ2-5
cdr3_aa: ASSVVGGIGEKLF; v_call: TRBV9; j_call: TRBJ1-4
cdr3_aa: ASSPGLARRTDTQY; v_call: TRBV6-2/TRBV6-3; j_call: TRBJ2-3
cdr3_aa: SVVFVGNEQY; v_call: TRBV29-1; j_call: TRBJ2-7
cdr3_aa: ASSLGTDTQY; v_call: TRBV2; j_call: TRBJ2-3
cdr3_aa: ATSRTDRDGYT; v_call: TRBV15; j_call: TRBJ1-2
cdr3_aa: ASSIGRQVAMRHSNQPQH; v_call: TRBV19; j_call: TRBJ1-5
cdr3_aa: ASSPRQGARRNTIY; v_call: TRBV23-1; j_call: TRBJ1-3
cdr3_aa: ASSLRGSRGGYGYT; v_call: TRBV7-2; j_call: TRBJ1-2
cdr3_aa: ATSPRDRATGELF; v_call: TRBV24-1; j_call: TRBJ2-2
cdr3_aa: ASSQSAGEGSPLH; v_call: TRBV16; j_call: TRBJ1-6
cdr3_aa: SVDPGTGGFSYT; v_call: TRBV29-1; j_call: TRBJ1-2
cdr3_aa: ASSSTPNTEAF; v_call: TRBV6-5; j_call: TRBJ1-1
cdr3_aa: ASSLRPTLNTEAF; v_call: TRBV27; j_call: TRBJ1-1
cdr3_aa: ASSSEGNYGYT; v_call: TRBV19; j_call: TRBJ1-2
cdr3_aa: ASKTAPGLQPQH; v_call: TRBV19; j_call: TRBJ1-5
cdr3_aa: ASSFSGLWDTQY; v_call: TRBV7-3; j_call: TRBJ2-3
cdr3_aa: ASSIRTGATGELF; v_call: TRBV19; j_call: TRBJ2-2
cdr3_aa: ASSQPGELF; v_call: TRBV12-3/TRBV12-4; j_call: TRBJ2-2
cdr3_aa: ASSTGGFWY; v_call: TRBV28; j_call: TRBJ2-5
cdr3_aa: ASSGRVGGSDYGYT; v_call: TRBV9; j_call: TRBJ1-2
cdr3_aa: ASSLEFFNEQF; v_call: TRBV4-2; j_call: TRBJ2-1
cdr3_aa: ASSYSKGKNYGYT; v_call: TRBV6-5; j_call: TRBJ1-2
cdr3_aa: ASSPGGGNTEAF; v_call: TRBV18; j_call: TRBJ1-1
cdr3_aa: ASSVDSKNGYGYT; v_call: TRBV2; j_call: TRBJ1-2
cdr3_aa: ASGNRLAGVQF; v_call: TRBV12-5; j_call: TRBJ2-1
cdr3_aa: ASSLVNSPLH; v_call: TRBV7-9; j_call: TRBJ1-6
cdr3_aa: ASSGGTINLNTEAF; v_call: TRBV6-2/TRBV6-3; j_call: TRBJ1-1
cdr3_aa: ASSSQGGNQPQH; v_call: TRBV5-1; j_call: TRBJ1-5
cdr3_aa: AGSLSPSGIPGSYNEQF; v_call: TRBV7-2; j_call: TRBJ2-1
cdr3_aa: ASSIRKTSGRGGDTQY; v_call: TRBV19; j_call: TRBJ2-3
cdr3_aa: ASRNRDISDNEQF; v_call: TRBV11-2; j_call: TRBJ2-1
cdr3_aa: ASSKPESNQPQH; v_call: TRBV7-2; j_call: TRBJ1-5
cdr3_aa: ASSYSRNEQF; v_call: TRBV6-2/TRBV6-3; j_call: TRBJ2-1
cdr3_aa: ASSFGQGGNEQF; v_call: TRBV5-1; j_call: TRBJ2-1
cdr3_aa: ARSQGDRDSTEAF; v_call: TRBV5-3; j_call: TRBJ1-1
cdr3_aa: AISGGQSDTQY; v_call: TRBV10-3; j_call: TRBJ2-3
cdr3_aa: ASSLASSGSGGTDTQY; v_call: TRBV5-1; j_call: TRBJ2-3
cdr3_aa: ASSGDRDNEKLF; v_call: TRBV9; j_call: TRBJ1-4
cdr3_aa: ASNKQGYEAF; v_call: TRBV11-2; j_call: TRBJ1-1
cdr3_aa: ASSLNRGDEQF; v_call: TRBV7-2; j_call: TRBJ2-1
cdr3_aa: ASSTDPNQPQH; v_call: TRBV6-5; j_call: TRBJ1-5
cdr3_aa: ASSPPTLGDQPQH; v_call: TRBV18; j_call: TRBJ1-5
cdr3_aa: SVLAGEEF; v_call: TRBV29-1; j_call: TRBJ2-1
cdr3_aa: ASSAFGTGGTDTQY; v_call: TRBV9; j_call: TRBJ2-3
cdr3_aa: ASSPRRGTGELF; v_call: TRBV27; j_call: TRBJ2-2
cdr3_aa: ASSSLVLAGPTDTQY; v_call: TRBV7-2; j_call: TRBJ2-3
cdr3_aa: ASSLWSLAGGYNEQF; v_call: TRBV7-8; j_call: TRBJ2-1
cdr3_aa: ASSPAGAGGRNEQY; v_call: TRBV7-2; j_call: TRBJ2-7
cdr3_aa: ASSFQGADNEQF; v_call: TRBV11-2; j_call: TRBJ2-1
cdr3_aa: AIRKTSGGYEQY; v_call: TRBV10-3; j_call: TRBJ2-7
cdr3_aa: ATSRAGTTDTDTQY; v_call: TRBV15; j_call: TRBJ2-3
cdr3_aa: ASSRGQAGTQQETQY; v_call: TRBV7-9; j_call: TRBJ2-5